This T cell receptor (beta chain) was identified during a study of monozygotic twins with inflammatory bowel disease. Points from the study as a whole: Reduced clonotype sharing with other individuals was observed in IBD patients relative to healthy twins, especially with disease activity. Individual T cell subtypes were not distinguishable.

CDR1 is MNHEY and CDR2 is SVGAGI in the germline V gene. There are 17 residues in the CDR3. Incorporation of UMIs carrying a 6-nucleotide sample barcode was performed by template switching. TCRdb re-called the 5' RACE reads and shows each CDR3 protein once, DNA omitted. The data include approximately 160,000 distinct CDR3 sequences; the top ten clones carry 7.4%. Blood was collected, around 2.7 ml per donor. Comment on this clonotype: As yet, its antigen is unknown.

The receptor comes from a human donor with ulcerative colitis or Crohn's disease, or a healthy co-twin of an affected twin (not recorded which). The J gene is TRBJ2-7, the V gene TRBV6-5; TCRdb reports TRBD1, a call that lacks DNA to check it against. The sequencing sample was made of blood. The CDR3 spells CASSYSGGVRVPLEQYF.